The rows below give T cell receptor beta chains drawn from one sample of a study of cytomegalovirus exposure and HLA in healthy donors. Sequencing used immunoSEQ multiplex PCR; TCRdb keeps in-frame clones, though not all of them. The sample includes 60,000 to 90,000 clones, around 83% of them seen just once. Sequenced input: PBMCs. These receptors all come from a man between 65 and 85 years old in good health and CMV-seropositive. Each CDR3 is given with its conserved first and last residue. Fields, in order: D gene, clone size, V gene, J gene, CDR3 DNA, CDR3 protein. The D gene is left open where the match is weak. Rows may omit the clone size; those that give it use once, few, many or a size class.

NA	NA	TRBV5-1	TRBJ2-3	TGCGCCAGCAGCCCGCCGGGAATTCCAGATACGCAGTATTTT	CASSPPGIPDTQYF
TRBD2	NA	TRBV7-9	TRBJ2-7	TGTGCCAGCAGACCCGGCGGGGGAGATTACGAGCAGTACTTC	CASRPGGGDYEQYF
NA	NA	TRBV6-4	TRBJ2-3	TGTGCCAGCAGTGTAGCCGTTGCGCAGTATTTT	CASSVAVAQYF
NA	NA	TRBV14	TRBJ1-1	TGTGCCAGCAGCCATTTATCCGGGGGAAAGAGTTTCTTT	CASSHLSGGKSFF
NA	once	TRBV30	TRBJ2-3	TGTGCCTGGAGTTACAGCGGAGAAGATACGCAGTATTTT	CAWSYSGEDTQYF
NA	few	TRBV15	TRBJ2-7	TGTGCCACCAGCAGACAACACGACTCCTACGAGCAGTACTTC	CATSRQHDSYEQYF
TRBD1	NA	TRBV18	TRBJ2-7	TGTGCCAGCTCACCAGAAGGGGGCTTGGGCTACGAGCAGTACTTC	CASSPEGGLGYEQYF
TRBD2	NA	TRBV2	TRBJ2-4	TGTGCCAGCAGTCGACTAGCGGGGGGGCCCGGCATTCAGTACTTC	CASSRLAGGPGIQYF
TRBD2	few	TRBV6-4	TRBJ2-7	TGTGCCAGCAGCCCCGAACTAGCGGGGGTCTACGAGCAGTACTTC	CASSPELAGVYEQYF
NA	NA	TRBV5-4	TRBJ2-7	TGTGCCAGCAGCTTGGGCGGGCTCTCCTACGAGCAGTACTTC	CASSLGGLSYEQYF
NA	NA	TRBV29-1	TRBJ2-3	TGCAGCGTTGAAGAATGGGCGAAGACAGATACGCAGTATTTT	CSVEEWAKTDTQYF
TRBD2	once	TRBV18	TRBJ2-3	TGTGCCAGCTCGGGACTAGCGGCTAGCACAGATACGCAGTATTTT	CASSGLAASTDTQYF
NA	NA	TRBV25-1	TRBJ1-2	TGTGCCAGCAGTGAGACGGACCGAGGGGGCTACACCTTC	CASSETDRGGYTF
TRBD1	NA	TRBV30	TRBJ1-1	TGTGCCTGGAGTGCTGGACAGGCCTGGGCTTTCTTT	CAWSAGQAWAFF
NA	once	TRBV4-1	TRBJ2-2	TGCGCCAGCAGCCAAGACTCTAACACCGGGGAGCTGTTTTTT	CASSQDSNTGELFF
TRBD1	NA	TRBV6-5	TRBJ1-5	TGTGCCAGCAGTTTCCAAGACAGGGTGGGTCAGCCCCAGCATTTT	CASSFQDRVGQPQHF
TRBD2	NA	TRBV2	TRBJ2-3	TGTGCCAGCAGTTCGGGGGGGCCTCGAGGAGATACGCAGTATTTT	CASSSGGPRGDTQYF
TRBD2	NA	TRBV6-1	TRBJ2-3	TGTGCCAGCAGTGACTGGCGGGAGATCGCAGATACGCAGTATTTT	CASSDWREIADTQYF